This T cell receptor beta chain was documented in a study of cytomegalovirus exposure and HLA in healthy donors. PCR employed 60 Vbeta and 13 Jbeta primers. Sequencing was performed with immunoSEQ multiplex PCR; in TCRdb, only in-frame clones are kept and a portion is missing. This table has under 200,000 clones, 78% appearing once. This receptor was identified in a woman under 40 in good health and CMV-seropositive. Material: PBMCs.

The CDR3 loop is CASSEADYGYTF. CDR3 in DNA: TGCGCCAGCAGCGAGGCGGACTATGGCTACACCTTC. This chain connects TRBV5-1 to TRBJ1-2; D is unclear. Looked up from germline, CDR1 is SGHRS and CDR2 is YFSETQ. The CDR3 sequence is 12 residues long. Trimming cost V 4 bases and J 3 bases, with 7 bases left between them.